Below, one T cell receptor beta chain is given with its context. Its target is not known. The data were taken from a study of shared clonotypes between healthy human individuals. Overall study context: Per-donor plates numbered three CD4 naive, three CD4 memory, two CD8 naive and one CD8 memory.

V gave up 4 bases and J gave up 8 bases, with 15 bases separating them. Germline-derived CDR1 and CDR2 are SGHNT and YYREEE (reference sequence). This CDR3 has 14 residues. General observations from the study: The study found lower generation probabilities in non-shared clonotypes than in those shared by all four donors. Only blood samples were collected, and tissue repertoires likely differ.

Source study methods: Filtering differed since immunoSEQ provided only junctions, with no quality scores. Profiling relied on immunoSEQ multiplex PCR, and the TCRdb table lists in-frame clones only, not all of them. Clone size and V and J calls were adopted from that table, with D and trimming inferred from the DNA. The table has under 700,000 clones, roughly 95% seen once; the top ten hold about 0.11%. Naive CD8 populations comprised CD45RO-negative cells positively selected for CCR7, excluding terminally differentiated effector memory CD45RA+ cells. The chain couples TRBV5-4 to TRBJ1-4; maybe TRBD1 (5 bases). Material: naive CD8+ T cells sorted from blood. This receptor was taken from a woman aged 30 to 39 in good health. CDR3 nucleotide sequence: TGTGCCAGCAGCCAAGATCAGGGAGACGAAAAACTGTTTTTT. Translated, it gives CASSQDQGDEKLFF.